The sequence of this T cell receptor (beta chain) was determined in a study of cytomegalovirus exposure and HLA in healthy donors (dated by TCRdb to the late 2010s). In terms of the full investigation: An earlier analysis of around 600 of the donors reported 250 to 300 Gb of sequence data and 117 million unique TCR beta sequences from 150 million to 200 million T cells. A later analysis re-examined previously published TCR beta repertoires from 600 to 700 donors and added high-resolution HLA genotyping to investigate patterns of TCR occurrence. Donor age, sex, ethnicity and CMV serostatus were collected together with the repertoire data. HLA typing covered class I and class II loci at four-digit resolution. Besides the first cohort of roughly 660 subjects, a separate validation cohort made up of roughly 120 different subjects was used. To predict cytomegalovirus infection status, the study brought together high-throughput TCR immunosequencing, statistical association of individual TCRs with disease status, and machine learning. Rather than using new phenotypic data, the later analysis identified candidate immune exposures from TCR beta sequences and from how often those sequences occurred across donors. Among roughly 370 genotyped donors of the cohort, an average of about 240,000 unique TCR beta nucleotide sequences were sequenced per donor, around 18% of them non-productive. The study profiled the T cell repertoires of approximately 700 subjects by immunosequencing and related them to cytomegalovirus serostatus. The aim of the study was to test whether cataloging public T cell receptors could identify signatures of past pathogen exposure. The genetic ancestry cluster associated with self-reported Caucasian donors included over 80% of the roughly 360 genotyped donors. In a later genetic analysis, genome-wide SNP genotypes for about 55% of the roughly 700 donors were used, and that subset was treated as a discovery cohort. Every discovery cohort repertoire had been produced on one sequencing platform. An early release that covered around 590 HLA-typed donors contained about 300 gigabases of sequencing data and approximately 85 million unique TCR sequences. The number of typed donors differed by locus: about 620-640 for A, B, C, DRB1 and DQB1; some 500 for DQA1; around 610 for DPA1; and roughly 470 for DPB1. An earlier analysis of some 600 of the donors applied high-throughput TCR beta sequencing to assess whether each TCR beta V gene segment acted as functional or pseudogenic. A handful of DR-DQ haplotypes were handled as single units for association and clustering because linkage in the cohort was strong.

The cohort comprised hundreds of healthy bone marrow donors. All cohort members were sampled while nominally healthy, although unrecorded immune exposures were likely present. The donor was CMV seropositive and belonged to the group of 270 or so seropositive cohort members. A peripheral blood sample was collected from each donor, and TCR beta sequencing was performed on peripheral blood mononuclear cells. Genomic DNA extraction from the blood cell samples was performed with the Qiagen DNeasy Blood Extraction Kit. Broad study findings and their caveats: In vitro tests confirmed that three of the cytomegalovirus-associated TCR beta chains recognize cytomegalovirus antigens. When HLA alleles, especially DR and DQ, strongly co-occurred, attributing TCR associations to individual alleles was difficult. In both the original and validation cohorts, the classifier was reported to diagnose cytomegalovirus status with high specificity and sensitivity. Most TCR sequences were seen in very few donors, while some public TCRs were found in many individuals. In a later analysis, several top co-occurrence clusters were reported to appear linked to parvovirus B19, influenza, CMV and Epstein-Barr virus. A cluster of highly shared sequence variants was judged likely to represent a technical artifact of the sequencing pipeline. CMV serostatus was the only immune exposure information available for the cohort. In a later genetic analysis, fewer N-insertions in productive TCRs were reported among donors in an Asian-associated ancestry cluster than the roughly 640-donor mean. A further reported finding was that TCR beta sequences accurately predicted the HLA-A and HLA-B alleles for most subjects in the first cohort. Because counts were too low, about 15 rarely observed V segments, including chromosome 9 orphons, were left out of the earlier analysis of several hundred of the donors. Only TCR beta chains were sequenced in this cohort, and the absence of alpha or paired-chain data limited detectable features. A later analysis found that TCR association rates varied across HLA loci, with DRB1 alleles showing the most associated TCRs and HLA-C alleles the fewest. In an earlier analysis of more than 450 of the donors, most TCR beta V segments were observed in productive rearrangements about 87% or about 30% of the time, broadly matching IMGT annotations. Because HLA typing was missing for some donors at each locus, association tests included only the typed subset. Presence/absence analyses assumed roughly uniform sequencing depth across donors, an assumption that may not hold. Compared with equally common non-associated chains, HLA-associated TCR beta chains in a later analysis were more clonally expanded and had lower generation probabilities. The authors suggested that the approach could potentially be generalized to other disease states and immunological phenotypes. Because the 87-base-pair reads could not distinguish some IMGT-functional V segments, including TRBV6-2 and TRBV6-3, those segments were excluded. Linkage disequilibrium might explain the correlated functional status among segregating V segments, but an unknown experimental factor could not be excluded. A later genetic analysis associated a missense DCLRE1C variant with V-gene and J-gene trimming of TCR beta chains, and an independent cohort replicated the association. Most CMV-associated TCR beta chains appeared to be HLA-restricted in a later analysis, and the HLA associations seemed to be driven largely by CMV exposure. In the study, approximately 160 TCR beta chains were listed as associated with cytomegalovirus. In a later analysis, 15,000 to 20,000 TCR beta sequences were associated with specific HLA alleles at a false discovery rate of 0.05.

Library preparation employed the immunoSEQ multiplex PCR assay. A mixture of 60 forward primers for TCR Vbeta segments and 13 reverse primers for TCR Jbeta segments was used in the multiplex PCR. The CDR3 region of rearranged TCR beta genes was amplified from genomic DNA by a multiplex PCR assay. Amplified TCR beta libraries were sequenced as 87-base-pair reads on the Illumina HiSeq System. As for the authors' bioinformatics: A later analysis tallied 75 million to 95 million unique TCR beta chains across the 640 or so repertoires, and approximately 9.9 million of those chains were shared by two or more donors. Raw reads were error-corrected and collapsed into unique sequences with a nearest-neighbor algorithm that merged closely related sequences to remove PCR and sequencing errors. Alignment of CDR3 sequences to IMGT reference sequences was used to assign V, D and J gene segments. Each retained sequence needed at least a six-nucleotide match to both a V gene segment and a J gene segment. A rearrangement counted as productive if the CDR3 had no stop codons and remained in frame with V and J, and every other rearrangement counted as non-productive. CDR3 was defined by IMGT convention, running from the second conserved V-encoded cysteine to the conserved J-encoded phenylalanine. The earlier analysis of about 530 of the donors excluded any sequence lacking an unambiguous match to a single V gene segment. An earlier analysis of several hundred of the donors called V segments functional above 56.7% productive rearrangements and segregating when the between-donor standard deviation exceeded 5%. A statistical classification framework was developed to diagnose cytomegalovirus status using the catalog of TCR beta chain sequences. A later analysis assigned V and J genes by comparing TCR nucleotide sequences with IMGT/GENE-DB human TR gene sequences. The TCRdist pipeline was used in a later analysis to assign CDR3 sequences and most-parsimonious VDJ recombination scenarios. In a later analysis, each TCR beta chain was defined by its CDR3 amino acid sequence together with its V-gene family, and reads without a unique V-gene family were excluded. To address suspected cross-contamination and a sequencing artifact, a later analysis removed several hundred highly shared, low-generation-probability nucleotide sequences. A later analysis calculated a clonal expansion index for each public chain from normalized within-repertoire ranks of inferred template counts. A later analysis computed generation probabilities with a VDJ recombination model fitted to out-of-frame rearrangements, and checked the results against IGoR. In a later analysis, hypergeometric tests were used to score TCR-TCR, TCR-HLA and TCR-CMV co-occurrence, with a repertoire-size bias correction applied to TCR pairs. A later analysis estimated false discovery rates by permuting HLA or CMV assignments 20 times. A later analysis grouped co-occurring TCRs with DBSCAN, adding TCRdist sequence similarity when clustering within HLA-allele-positive subsets. Repertoires with fewer than 30,000 or more than 120,000 public chains were left out of co-occurrence clustering, as were a few repertoires with anomalous nucleotide sharing. TCRdb holds this immuneACCESS table with in-frame rearrangements only. Some clones are missing; in checked studies, unresolved V genes explain under half, and the rest has no known cause. The V and J calls and clone size are taken from that table; D and trimming were inferred from the DNA. The sample table lists roughly 98,000 clones, roughly 79% of them with a count of one. Approximately 3.2% of the sample comes from the top ten.

CDR1 and CDR2 are drawn from the germline V gene (reference sequence): GTSNPN, SVGIG. At the junction V is shortened by 3 bases and J by 5 bases; bases outside the gene matches: 6. The CDR3, cysteine through phenylalanine, is 14 amino acids long. The read is trimmed to its CDR3 DNA, 42 bases read in frame from base 1. Concerning this clone: It lacks a known antigen. Base qualities are not provided; no much larger clone lies one nucleotide away.

Specimen: PBMCs. The clonotype was recovered from a female donor in good health and CMV-seropositive. The V and J segments used are TRBV30 and TRBJ1-4; 7 bases in the middle match TRBD1. At the DNA level, the sequence is TGTGCCTGGAGGCAGGGGGTCGTGAATGAAAAACTGTTTTTT. Its amino acids are CAWRQGVVNEKLFF.